This note documents a single TCR beta chain sequence. The data originate from a study of shared clonotypes between healthy human individuals. The overall study: Donors consisted of a couple of women and a few men between 18 and 49.

CDR1 and CDR2 from the germline V gene are SGHDT and YYEEEE. V lost 2 bases and J 2 bases, leaving 9 bases between the germline ends. This CDR3 has 14 residues. An assay was performed, and its level was deep. Sequencing used immunoSEQ multiplex PCR; TCRdb keeps in-frame clones, though not all of them. This table holds about a million clones, more than 75% found once. This sequence joins TRBV5-6 and TRBJ2-3, with unresolved D. Sequenced material: memory CD4+ T cells sorted from blood. Subset indicated: CD45RA-negative fraction. The sequence came from a man younger than 35 in good health. The CDR3 DNA sequence: TGTGCCAGCAGCTTCAGAGCCGTCACAGATACGCAGTATTTT. This translates into CASSFRAVTDTQYF.